This T cell receptor (beta chain) comes out of a study of T cell repertoires in cytomegalovirus infection (dated by TCRdb to the late 2010s). About the study as a whole: Donor HLA type was relevant to the analysis, as public TCR beta signatures indicated carriage of CMV infection together with the matching HLA type.

The instrument given in TCRdb is Illumina HiSeq 1500. Starting from the raw public reads, TCRdb applied fastp trimming at Q25, assembled clones with MiXCR and retained in-frame beta chains. Each record represents a unique CDR3 protein, reported with the most common genes and DNA among its rows. This sample has just under 300,000 distinct CDR3 sequences in its table, and roughly a tenth of those were observed once. The biggest ten clones account for around 2.6% of the sample. Paper-wide results and their limitations: In the ex vivo response, HLA-C-restricted CMV-specific TCR beta clonotypes were dominant, and in two of eight donors the single most frequent clonotype came from this HLA-C-restricted group. In both this cohort and an independent roughly 360-donor cohort, the cumulative frequency of public TCR beta family members distinguished carriers of CMV infection plus the relevant HLA type.

This clonotype was observed many times. This receptor's antigen is unknown. Nothing much larger sits one base from this clone, and base qualities are not available. Reading the germline V gene gives CDR1 MDHEN and CDR2 SYDVKM. From the cysteine through the phenylalanine, the CDR3 covers 14 amino acids. The retained sequence is limited to the CDR3, 42 bases, with the frame set at the first base. V loses 10 bases of germline sequence and J loses 3 bases, and the interval between the two ends is 16 bases. Recombination connected TRBV28 to TRBJ1-5; TRBD1 is a weak D gene call, 6 bases matching. This TCR was sampled from a human donor in good health (CMV status not recorded). Some clones in this sample may be carry-over from other donors' samples. Sequencing was performed on PBMCs. The encoded CDR3 is CAISTGTHNQPQHF. The DNA sequence is as follows: TGTGCCATCTCAACCGGGACACACAATCAGCCCCAGCATTTT.